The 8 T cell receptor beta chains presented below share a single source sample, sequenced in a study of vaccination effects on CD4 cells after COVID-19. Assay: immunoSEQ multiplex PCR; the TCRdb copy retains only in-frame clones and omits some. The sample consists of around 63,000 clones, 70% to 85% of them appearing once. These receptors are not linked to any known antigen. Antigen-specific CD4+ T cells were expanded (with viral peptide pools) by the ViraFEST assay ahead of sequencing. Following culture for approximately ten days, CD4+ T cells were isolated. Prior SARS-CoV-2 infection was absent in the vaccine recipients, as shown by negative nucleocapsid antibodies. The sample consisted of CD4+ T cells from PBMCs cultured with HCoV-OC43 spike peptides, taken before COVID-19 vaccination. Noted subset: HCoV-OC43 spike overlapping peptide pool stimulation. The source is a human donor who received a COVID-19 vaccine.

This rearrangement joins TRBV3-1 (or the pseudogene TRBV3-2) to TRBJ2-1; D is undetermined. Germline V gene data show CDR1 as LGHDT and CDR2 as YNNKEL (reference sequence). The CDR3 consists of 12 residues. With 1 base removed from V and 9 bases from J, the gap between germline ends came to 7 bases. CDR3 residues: CASSQAGGEQFF. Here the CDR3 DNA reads TGTGCCAGCAGCCAAGCTGGCGGTGAGCAGTTCTTC.

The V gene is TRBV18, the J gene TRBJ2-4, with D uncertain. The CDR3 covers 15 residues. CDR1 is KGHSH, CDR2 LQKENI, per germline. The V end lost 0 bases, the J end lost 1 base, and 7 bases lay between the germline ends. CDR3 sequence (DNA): TGTGCCAGCTCACCACCGAGTGGGGCCAAAAACATTCAGTACTTC. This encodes CASSPPSGAKNIQYF.

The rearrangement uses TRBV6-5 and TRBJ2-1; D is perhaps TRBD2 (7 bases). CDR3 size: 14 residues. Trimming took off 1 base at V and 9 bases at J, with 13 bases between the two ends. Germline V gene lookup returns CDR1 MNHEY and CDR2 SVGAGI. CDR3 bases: TGTGCCAGCAGTTACTGGGGGGGGGCTGGTGAGCAGTTCTTC. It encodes CASSYWGGAGEQFF.

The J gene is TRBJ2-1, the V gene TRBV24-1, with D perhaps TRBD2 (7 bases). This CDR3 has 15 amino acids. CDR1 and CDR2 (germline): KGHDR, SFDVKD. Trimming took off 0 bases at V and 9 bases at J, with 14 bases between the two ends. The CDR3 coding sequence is TGTGCCACCAGTGATTTGAAGATGAGGGGGGGTGAGCAGTTCTTC. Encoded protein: CATSDLKMRGGEQFF.

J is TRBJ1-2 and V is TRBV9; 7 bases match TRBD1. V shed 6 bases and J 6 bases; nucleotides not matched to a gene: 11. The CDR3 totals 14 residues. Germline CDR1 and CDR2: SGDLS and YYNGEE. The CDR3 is CASTDRVQGHGYTF. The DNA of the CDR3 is TGTGCCAGCACCGATAGGGTACAGGGGCATGGCTACACCTTC.

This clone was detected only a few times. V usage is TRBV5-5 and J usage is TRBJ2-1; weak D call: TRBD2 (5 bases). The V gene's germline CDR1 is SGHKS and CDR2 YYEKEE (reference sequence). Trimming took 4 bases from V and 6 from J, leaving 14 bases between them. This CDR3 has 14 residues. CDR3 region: CASSPLAEPNEQFF. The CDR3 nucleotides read TGTGCCAGCAGCCCGCTAGCCGAACCCAATGAGCAGTTCTTC.

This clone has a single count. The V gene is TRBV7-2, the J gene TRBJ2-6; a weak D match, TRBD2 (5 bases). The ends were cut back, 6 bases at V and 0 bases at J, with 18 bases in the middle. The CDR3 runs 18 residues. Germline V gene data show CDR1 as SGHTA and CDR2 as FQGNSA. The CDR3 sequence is CASSRLQQSFSGANVLTF. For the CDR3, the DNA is TGTGCCAGCAGTCGACTACAGCAATCCTTCTCTGGGGCCAACGTCCTGACTTTC.

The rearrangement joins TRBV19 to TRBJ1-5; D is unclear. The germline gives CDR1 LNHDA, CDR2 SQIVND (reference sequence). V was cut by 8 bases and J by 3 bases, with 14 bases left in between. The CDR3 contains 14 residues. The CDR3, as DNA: TGTGCCAGTGCGGACGTCCGGATCAATCAGCCCCAGCATTTT. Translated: CASADVRINQPQHF.